The 29 T cell receptor beta chains below all came from one sample that was sequenced in a study of radiotherapy plus CTLA-4 blockade in lung cancer. This table comes from immunoSEQ multiplex PCR, and its TCRdb copy is limited to in-frame clones, with some not included. The sample comprises approximately 46,000 clones, approximately 85% of which are singletons, and about a quarter rests with the top ten. The source material was peripheral blood, sampled from a patient treated with radiotherapy plus ipilimumab. These receptor sequences come from a human donor with non-small cell lung cancer whose response to radiotherapy plus ipilimumab could not be evaluated.

The chain uses TRBV11-2 and TRBJ1-2; 7 bases fit TRBD1. The length of the CDR3 is 13 residues. Germline CDR1 and CDR2: SGHAT and FQNNGV. The ends lost 3 bases at V and 7 bases at J; junction bases unmatched: 5. CDR3 bases: TGTGCCAGCAGCTTGTCGACAGGGTTTGGCTACACCTTC. It is translated as CASSLSTGFGYTF.

This clone was observed a single time. The chain recombines TRBV29-1 with TRBJ2-1; TRBD2 agrees at 11 bases. Losses at the gene ends were 5 bases for V and 6 bases for J; bases not matched to a gene: 6. The V gene's germline CDR1 is SQVTM and CDR2 ANQGSEA. This CDR3 is built from 14 residues. CDR3 coding DNA: TGCAGCGTTAGGCTTACTAGCGGGGGCAATGAGCAGTTCTTC. Its protein product is CSVRLTSGGNEQFF.

The chain joins TRBV7-8 to TRBJ1-1, with 8 bases fitting TRBD1. The CDR3 has 18 residues. V lost 3 bases and J lost 1; bases outside the gene matches: 13. Germline CDR1 and CDR2: SGHVS and FQNEAQ. In DNA form, the CDR3 reads TGTGCCAGCAGCTTTTACGCAGGGGGCGCCGTGAAGAACACTGAAGCTTTCTTT. This gives the protein CASSFYAGGAVKNTEAFF.

This clone was detected once. The rearrangement uses TRBV19 and TRBJ1-3; unclear D gene. V was trimmed by 5 bases and J by 0 bases, leaving 11 bases between them. Germline V gives CDR1 LNHDA, CDR2 SQIVND (reference sequence). The CDR3 is 15 residues long. The CDR3 region has the DNA TGTGCCAGTAGTCCTCTCGGGAGCTCTGGAAACACCATATATTTT. Encoded protein: CASSPLGSSGNTIYF.

This clone was picked up a small number of times. The chain couples TRBV4-1 to TRBJ2-4; possible D gene TRBD1, 5 bases. CDR1 and CDR2 (germline): MGHRA, YSYEKL. The CDR3 consists of 17 residues. The germline V and J ends were trimmed by 0 bases and 0 bases, with 12 bases remaining between them. CDR3 residues: CASSQDHTGRAKNIQYF. DNA for the CDR3: TGCGCCAGCAGCCAAGATCACACAGGACGAGCCAAAAACATTCAGTACTTC.

V gene TRBV7-9 combines with J gene TRBJ1-2; 10 nucleotides line up with TRBD1. Per germline, CDR1 SEHNR and CDR2 FQNEAQ (reference sequence). The CDR3 loop spans 15 amino acids. After removal of 4 bases from V and 4 bases from J, the junction contained 6 bases not matched to a gene. The CDR3 here is CASSSGTGDTYGYTF. The CDR3 region has the DNA TGTGCCAGCAGCTCCGGGACAGGGGACACCTATGGCTACACCTTC.

The chain joins TRBV11-3 to TRBJ2-7; 9 bases match TRBD2. Looked up from germline, CDR1 is SGHNT and CDR2 is YENEEA. V shed 4 bases, J shed 0 bases, and the junction held 7 bases outside the gene matches. The CDR3 contains 16 residues. The CDR3 bases are TGTGCCAGCAGCTCTTTAGCGGGAGTGCGCTCCTACGAGCAGTACTTC. Translated: CASSSLAGVRSYEQYF.

The genes are TRBV2 and TRBJ2-5; 14 positions match TRBD2. Germline lookup yields CDR1 SNHLY and CDR2 FYNNEI. V trimming: 7 bases; J trimming: 4 bases; junction bases outside the gene matches: 2. The CDR3 contains 14 residues. The CDR3 region is CASNGLAGGETQYF. In nucleotides, the CDR3 is TGTGCCAGCAACGGACTAGCGGGAGGAGAGACCCAGTACTTC. The full variable domain, its missing parts supplied by reference TRBV2 and TRBJ2-5, is EPEVTQTPSHQVTQMGQEVILRCVPISNHLYFYWYRQILGQKVEFLVSFYNNEISEKSEIFDDQFSVERPDGSNFTLKIRSTKLEDSAMYFCASNGLAGGETQYFGPGTRLLVL.

This rearrangement joins TRBV27 to TRBJ1-1; 7 bases agree with TRBD1. With V trimmed by 8 bases and J by 1 base, 10 bases remained unmatched. The CDR3 is made up of 15 amino acids. In germline, CDR1 is MNHEY, CDR2 SMNVEV (reference sequence). The CDR3 bases are TGTGCCAGCGGAGCGCAGGGACAGCCGAACACTGAAGCTTTCTTT. Translation gives CASGAQGQPNTEAFF.

V gene TRBV28 combines with J gene TRBJ2-7; TRBD1 agrees at 7 bases. CDR1 is MDHEN and CDR2 is SYDVKM in the germline V gene. The V segment lost 5 bases and the J segment 3 bases; nucleotides outside the gene matches: 4. The CDR3 extends over 13 amino acids. CDR3 protein: CASSIRDSYEQYF. The CDR3 DNA is TGTGCCAGCAGTATCCGGGACAGCTACGAGCAGTACTTC.

V is TRBV7-8 and J is TRBJ1-5, with TRBD1 matching over 8 bases. The CDR3 consists of 15 residues. V lost 4 bases to trimming and J lost 7 bases; unmatched junction nucleotides: 9. CDR1 and CDR2 from the germline V gene are SGHVS and FQNEAQ. Written as DNA, the CDR3 is TGTGCCAGCAGCTCAGCGGACAGGGCCGCGCAGCCCCAGCATTTT. This codes for CASSSADRAAQPQHF. Based on the CDR3 plus reference TRBV7-8 and TRBJ1-5, the full variable domain is GAGVSQSPRYKVAKRGQDVALRCDPISGHVSLFWYQQALGQGPEFLTYFQNEAQLDKSGLPSDRFFAERPEGSVSTLKIQRTQQEDSAVYLCASSSADRAAQPQHFGDGTRLSIL.

This chain uses TRBV7-6 with TRBJ2-7; 9 bases fit TRBD2. Trimming at V came to 1 base and at J to 0 bases, leaving 10 bases not matched to a gene. The CDR3 covers 18 residues. Germline V CDR1 and CDR2: SGHVS, FNYEAQ. The CDR3 protein is CASSLDTSGRLSSYEQYF. The CDR3 region has the DNA TGTGCCAGCAGCTTAGACACTAGCGGGCGACTGAGCTCCTACGAGCAGTACTTC. Full variable domain (missing parts from reference TRBV7-6 and TRBJ2-7): GAGVSQSPRYKVTKRGQDVALRCDPISGHVSLYWYRQALGQGPEFLTYFNYEAQQDKSGLPNDRFSAERPEGSISTLTIQRTEQRDSAMYRCASSLDTSGRLSSYEQYFGPGTRLTVT.

V is TRBV28 and J is TRBJ2-1, with D unclear. Per the germline V gene, CDR1 is MDHEN and CDR2 is SYDVKM. Deletions cut 1 base from V and 7 bases from J, with 14 bases between. This CDR3 contains 15 residues. CDR3 DNA sequence: TGTGCCAGCAGTTTATCGGGTCTAGTATTTAATGAGCAGTTCTTC. Its protein product is CASSLSGLVFNEQFF.

This clone has just one count. The chain is built from TRBV9 and TRBJ2-7, with 10 positions matching TRBD2. CDR1 SGDLS and CDR2 YYNGEE come from the germline V gene. The trim removed 3 bases at V and 2 bases at J, leaving 2 bases unmatched. The CDR3 spans 14 residues. CDR3 in DNA: TGTGCCAGCAGCGGGACTAGCGGAGCCTACGAGCAGTACTTC. Its protein is CASSGTSGAYEQYF.

In its sample, this clone was seen a few times. In nucleotides, the CDR3 is TGTGCCAGCAGCCAAGGACTAGCGGGAGCCAATGAGCAGTTCTTC. Translation: CASSQGLAGANEQFF. J is TRBJ2-1 and V is TRBV5-3; 13 nucleotides match TRBD2. TRBV5-3 is reported as an ORF; its role is uncertain. Trimming cost V 8 bases and J 6 bases; bases outside gene matches: 8. The CDR3 has 15 residues.

The chain employs TRBV5-1 and TRBJ2-3; D may be TRBD1 (8 bases). V was shortened by 4 bases and J by 6 bases, with 18 bases between the two germline ends. Per germline, CDR1 SGHRS and CDR2 YFSETQ. This CDR3 is 15 amino acids long. CDR3 sequence reads: CASSKQGGTRDTQYF. CDR3 in DNA: TGCGCCAGCAGCAAACAGGGGGGGACCCGTGATACGCAGTATTTT.

The rearrangement uses TRBV29-1 and TRBJ1-1, with TRBD1 matching over 7 bases. CDR3 length: 14 residues. Losses at the gene ends were 6 bases for V and 1 base for J; bases not matched to a gene: 8. Germline CDR1 SQVTM, CDR2 ANQGSEA. CDR3 nucleotide sequence: TGCAGCGTCGGAGTGGACAGGCCGAACACTGAAGCTTTCTTT. It codes for CSVGVDRPNTEAFF.

V and J are TRBV23-1 and TRBJ1-1; D remains unclear. TRBV23-1 is an open reading frame, and its role is uncertain. V lost 6 bases to trimming and J lost 4 bases, with 18 bases between them. The CDR3 totals 15 residues. The CDR3 spells CASSPRAGYGTEAFF. DNA for the CDR3: TGCGCCAGCAGCCCAAGGGCGGGTTACGGCACTGAAGCTTTCTTT.

The DNA of the CDR3 is TGCGCCAGCAGCCGGGACAGGGCCCTTGAAGCTTTCTTT. This codes for CASSRDRALEAFF. The rearrangement uses TRBV5-1 and TRBJ1-1, with 9 positions matching TRBD1. The V gene's germline CDR1 is SGHRS and CDR2 YFSETQ. J lost 7 bases, V lost 4 bases, and 5 bases had no gene match. This CDR3 has 13 amino acids.

J is TRBJ1-1 and V is TRBV27, with a possible D match to TRBD1 (6 bases). Trimming removed 8 bases at V and 3 bases at J, with 13 bases between. The CDR3 runs to 13 residues. Germline CDR1 and CDR2: MNHEY and SMNVEV (reference sequence). This chain's CDR3 is CASGWGGHTEAFF. As DNA, the CDR3 is TGTGCCAGCGGATGGGGGGGGCACACTGAAGCTTTCTTT.

The rearrangement uses TRBV7-8 and TRBJ2-3; 12 bases are a match to TRBD2. CDR1 and CDR2 from the germline V gene are SGHVS and FQNEAQ. J was trimmed by 5 bases and V by 6 bases; bases with no gene match: 9. The CDR3 covers 16 residues. CDR3 sequence: CASRQTSSGGVDTQYF. In nucleotides, the CDR3 is TGTGCCAGCAGACAGACGTCTAGCGGGGGGGTAGATACGCAGTATTTT.

The chain recombines TRBV18 with TRBJ2-7, with 13 nucleotides matching TRBD2. The CDR3 is made up of 15 amino acids. Trimming at V came to 5 bases and at J to 7 bases, leaving 8 bases not matched to a gene. Germline CDR1 and CDR2: KGHSH and LQKENI. The CDR3 DNA reads as TGTGCCAGCTCAACCGGACTAGCGGGAGTGGGTGAGCAGTACTTC. Translating it yields CASSTGLAGVGEQYF.

The J gene is TRBJ1-2, the V gene TRBV28, with a tentative D call TRBD1 (6 bases). The CDR3 contains 17 residues. Trimming removed 7 bases from V and 4 bases from J, with 25 bases in between. Looked up from germline, CDR1 is MDHEN and CDR2 is SYDVKM. As DNA, the CDR3 is TGTGCCAGCATTGGTCTTCGGGGGGCGGATTGGGTCTATGGCTACACCTTC. It is translated as CASIGLRGADWVYGYTF.

This chain joins TRBV10-3 and TRBJ2-1; 10 bases are shared with TRBD2. With 10 bases clipped from V and 1 base from J, the junction kept 7 bases outside the gene matches. CDR1 is ENHRY, CDR2 SYGVKD, per germline. CDR3 length: 15 residues. CDR3 DNA sequence: TGTGCCACACTAGGGACTAGCGCATCCTACAATGAGCAGTTCTTC. This codes for CATLGTSASYNEQFF.

This chain links TRBV6-1 with TRBJ1-1; D perhaps matches TRBD1 (6 bases). This CDR3 region has 16 residues. Germline V lookup: CDR1 MNHNS, CDR2 SASEGT. V lost 4 bases and J 0 bases, leaving 15 bases between the germline ends. The CDR3 region has the DNA TGTGCCAGCAGTGCAGTCACGACAGGCCTGAACACTGAAGCTTTCTTT. Its protein product is CASSAVTTGLNTEAFF.

CDR3 protein: CASSLSRTGGELFF. CDR3 coding DNA: TGTGCCAGCAGTTTATCGAGAACAGGCGGGGAGCTGTTTTTT. The chain is built from TRBV28 and TRBJ2-2; weak D call: TRBD1 (5 bases). The CDR3 totals 14 residues. Germline assignment: CDR1 MDHEN and CDR2 SYDVKM. V was cut by 1 base and J by 7 bases, with 10 bases left in between.

V and J are TRBV2 and TRBJ2-3; no clear D gene. Per germline, CDR1 SNHLY and CDR2 FYNNEI. The V gene lost 4 bases and the J gene lost 2 bases, with 4 bases spanning the gap. The CDR3 is made up of 12 amino acids. CDR3 nucleotide sequence: TGTGCCAGCAGTGCCCTCACAGATACGCAGTATTTT. Translating gives CASSALTDTQYF.

This clone has only one observation. The chain joins TRBV18 to TRBJ2-5, with D maybe TRBD1 (6 bases). This CDR3 comprises 12 residues. Deletions cut 6 bases from V and 4 bases from J, with 9 bases between. From germline, CDR1 is KGHSH and CDR2 LQKENI. CDR3 sequence: CASSRGGETQYF. As DNA, the CDR3 is TGTGCCAGCTCCCGAGGGGGAGAGACCCAGTACTTC.

The J gene is TRBJ2-3, the V gene TRBV28, with a possible D match to TRBD1 (6 bases). CDR3 length equals 13 residues. Trimming removed 7 bases from V and 4 bases from J, with 12 bases in between. CDR1 MDHEN and CDR2 SYDVKM come from the germline V gene. This chain's CDR3 is CASIQQGSDTQYF. In DNA, the CDR3 is TGTGCCAGCATACAGCAGGGGTCAGATACGCAGTATTTT.